The T cell receptor beta chain described here comes from a study of cytomegalovirus exposure and HLA in healthy donors. Trimming removed 2 bases from V and 4 bases from J; junction bases left unmatched: 8. This CDR3 has 16 amino acids. Germline lookup yields CDR1 MNHEY and CDR2 SMNVEV (reference sequence). PCR was performed using 60 Vbeta and 13 Jbeta primers. Method: immunoSEQ multiplex PCR; TCRdb's copy keeps in-frame clones and lacks some. Counted here are fewer than 200,000 clones, roughly 79% occurring once; the ten biggest clones make up about 12%. This sequence originates from a woman between 50 and 59 years old in good health and CMV-seronegative. Material: PBMCs. The V call is TRBV27, the J call TRBJ1-2; 9 nucleotides match TRBD1. CDR3 sequence reads: CASSLGSGTGTYGYTF. Here the CDR3 DNA reads TGTGCCAGCAGTTTAGGTTCCGGGACAGGGACCTATGGCTACACCTTC.